Each of the 25 T cell receptor beta chains below was sequenced from the same sample in a study of shared clonotypes between healthy human individuals. Using immunoSEQ multiplex PCR, the repertoire was profiled, and TCRdb retains in-frame clones only, with some absent. The sample has around 1.1 million clones, approximately 78% seen once. Sequenced input: memory CD4+ T cells from PBMCs. Subset indicated: CD45RA-negative fraction. Source of these receptors: a man between 18 and 29 years old in good health. Some clones in this sample may be carry-over from other donors' samples.

Comments on this clone: This sample also contains other DNA sequences that code for the same CDR3. J is TRBJ2-5 and V is TRBV6-5, with TRBD1 matching 7 bases. The germline gives CDR1 MNHEY, CDR2 SVGAGI. V was clipped by 4 bases and J by 4 bases; unmatched bases: 6. This CDR3 has 14 residues. In nucleotides, the CDR3 is TGTGCCAGCAGTTCTACAGGGGTGCGAGAGACCCAGTACTTC. Its protein product is CASSSTGVRETQYF.

The chain combines TRBV7-3 with TRBJ2-3; D gene ambiguous. V was shortened by 2 bases and J by 6 bases, with 9 bases between the two germline ends. The CDR3 runs 13 residues. From germline, CDR1 is SGHTA and CDR2 FQGTGA. CDR3 amino acids: CASSLGAGDTQYF. The CDR3 coding sequence is TGTGCCAGCAGCTTAGGTGCCGGGGATACGCAGTATTTT.

The chain couples TRBV29-1 to TRBJ2-1; 8 nucleotides align to TRBD1. After removal of 1 base from V and 3 bases from J, the junction contained 11 bases not matched to a gene. Germline-derived CDR1 and CDR2 are SQVTM and ANQGSEA. The CDR3 has 17 amino acids. The CDR3 DNA is TGCAGCGTTGAAGGGAGGGCAGGGGGCGCACACTACAATGAGCAGTTCTTC. Translating it yields CSVEGRAGGAHYNEQFF.

The chain uses TRBV5-3 and TRBJ1-2; a possible D gene is TRBD1 (5 bases). TRBV5-3 is treated as an ORF (open reading frame) with a function not yet certain. The ends were cut back, 8 bases at V and 5 bases at J, with 19 bases in the middle. There are 14 residues in the CDR3. The CDR3, as DNA: TGTGCCAGCACCCGGGGGGACGGTGGATATGGCTACACCTTC. It encodes CASTRGDGGYGYTF.

This chain connects TRBV11-2 to TRBJ2-7, with D unclear. Deletions cut 1 base from V and 3 bases from J, with 10 bases between. CDR1 is SGHAT and CDR2 is FQNNGV in the germline V gene. The length of the CDR3 is 14 residues. The CDR3, as DNA: TGTGCCAGCAGCTTAGTTTCTCCCCTCTACGAGCAGTACTTC. Translating it yields CASSLVSPLYEQYF. Variable domain in full (rest from reference TRBV11-2 and TRBJ2-7): EAGVAQSPRYKIIEKRQSVAFWCNPISGHATLYWYQQILGQGPKLLIQFQNNGVVDDSQLPKDRFSAERLKGVDSTLKIQPAKLEDSAVYLCASSLVSPLYEQYFGPGTRLTVT.

J is TRBJ2-2 and V is TRBV29-1; D is unresolved. Germline loops: CDR1 SQVTM, CDR2 ANQGSEA. V was clipped by 4 bases and J by 9 bases, with 12 bases between them. The CDR3 length is 12 residues. CDR3: CSVGTGNWELFF. CDR3 sequence (DNA): TGCAGCGTTGGTACTGGCAATTGGGAGCTGTTTTTT.

The chain carries TRBV7-3 and TRBJ2-2; 7 bases line up with TRBD2. The CDR3 totals 14 residues. The V segment lost 5 bases and the J segment 7 bases; nucleotides outside the gene matches: 7. CDR1 and CDR2 (germline): SGHTA, FQGTGA. CDR3 residues: CASSAGSGGGELFF. The CDR3 DNA is TGTGCCAGCAGCGCAGGATCGGGGGGCGGGGAGCTGTTTTTT.

About this clone itself: This sample includes further DNA sequences coding for the same CDR3. V and J are TRBV28 and TRBJ2-7, with D maybe TRBD2 (6 bases). The germline CDR1 and CDR2 sequences are MDHEN and SYDVKM. The CDR3 runs to 14 residues. V shed 3 bases and J shed 3 bases, with 12 bases lying between them. CDR3 nucleotides: TGTGCCAGCAGTTTGGGGGGACCCAACTACGAGCAGTACTTC. Residues: CASSLGGPNYEQYF. The variable domain in full, with the rest retrieved from reference TRBV28 and TRBJ2-7, is DVKVTQSSRYLVKRTGEKVFLECVQDMDHENMFWYRQDPGLGLRLIYFSYDVKMKEKGDIPEGYSVSREKKERFSLILESASTNQTSMYLCASSLGGPNYEQYFGPGTRLTVT.

V gene TRBV6-5 combines with J gene TRBJ2-1, with D perhaps TRBD2 (7 bases). In germline, CDR1 is MNHEY, CDR2 SVGAGI. Trimming shortened V by 0 bases and J by 5 bases, and 14 bases separated the two germline ends. The CDR3 consists of 16 residues. This CDR3 reads CASSYSGGGSNNEQFF. The CDR3 bases are TGTGCCAGCAGTTACTCCGGCGGGGGCAGCAACAATGAGCAGTTCTTC.

This sequence joins TRBV2 and TRBJ2-1, with 14 bases matching TRBD2. V was clipped by 8 bases and J by 9 bases; unmatched bases: 9. The CDR3 totals 15 residues. Germline CDR1 reads SNHLY; CDR2 reads FYNNEI. Written as DNA, the CDR3 is TGTGCCAGCTACCCGGGACTAGCGGGAGTGGCTGAGCAGTTCTTC. It codes for CASYPGLAGVAEQFF.

The chain carries TRBV5-1 and TRBJ2-5; maybe TRBD2 (5 bases). CDR1 and CDR2 from the germline V gene are SGHRS and YFSETQ. The ends were cut back, 4 bases at V and 1 base at J, with 8 bases in the middle. CDR3 length equals 13 residues. CDR3 region: CASSISAQETQYF. For the CDR3, the DNA is TGCGCCAGCAGCATTAGCGCCCAAGAGACCCAGTACTTC.

This chain links TRBV6-1 with TRBJ2-1; 10 nucleotides match TRBD2. With V trimmed by 4 bases and J by 6 bases, 9 bases remained unmatched. Per the germline V gene, CDR1 is MNHNS and CDR2 is SASEGT. This CDR3 has 16 residues. CDR3 DNA sequence: TGTGCCAGCAGTGCCCTAGCGGGAGTACTCGGCAATGAGCAGTTCTTC. This translates into CASSALAGVLGNEQFF.

The chain combines TRBV6-6 with TRBJ1-2; D perhaps matches TRBD1 (5 bases). CDR1 is MNHNY, CDR2 SVGAGI, per germline (reference sequence). The V end was cut by 8 bases, the J end by 5 bases, with 15 bases between. This CDR3 comprises 13 residues. DNA for the CDR3: TGTGCCAGCCATCCAGGGTTTATTTATGGCTACACCTTC. Translation: CASHPGFIYGYTF.

This chain joins TRBV10-3 and TRBJ2-7; 8 bases are shared with TRBD1. CDR1 ENHRY and CDR2 SYGVKD come from the germline V gene. The V segment lost 7 bases and the J segment 5 bases; nucleotides outside the gene matches: 10. The CDR3 length is 14 residues. CDR3 DNA: TGTGCCATCACCCCGGGACAGGATATCGACGAGCAGTACTTC. Amino acids: CAITPGQDIDEQYF.

J is TRBJ1-5 and V is TRBV10-1; D remains ambiguous. The CDR3 is 16 residues long. The germline gives CDR1 WNHNN, CDR2 SYGVQD (reference sequence). Trimming took off 6 bases at V and 2 bases at J, with 17 bases between the two ends. Written as DNA, the CDR3 is TGCGCCAGCAGCCGAGAGACTAAGAGGGGCAATCAGCCCCAGCATTTT. Protein product: CASSRETKRGNQPQHF.

Comments on this clone: Other DNA sequences from this sample encode an identical CDR3 as well. This chain connects TRBV7-3 to TRBJ2-5; D not resolved. The CDR3 runs 13 residues. CDR1 and CDR2 from the germline V gene are SGHTA and FQGTGA. Trimming took off 4 bases at V and 2 bases at J, with 8 bases between the two ends. CDR3 bases: TGTGCCAGCAGCTCGGACCGACAAGAGACCCAGTACTTC. Its protein is CASSSDRQETQYF. The full variable domain, in which reference TRBV7-3 and TRBJ2-5 provide the parts outside the CDR3, is GAGVSQTPSNKVTEKGKYVELRCDPISGHTALYWYRQSLGQGPEFLIYFQGTGAADDSGLPNDRFFAVRPEGSVSTLKIQRTERGDSAVYLCASSSDRQETQYFGPGTRLLVL.

This clone is a singleton in its sample. The genes are TRBV9 and TRBJ2-3, with D possibly matching TRBD1 (6 bases). Germline CDR1 SGDLS, CDR2 YYNGEE. Trimming left V 1 base short and J 1 base short, with 7 bases between. This CDR3 has 14 amino acids. CDR3 sequence (DNA): TGTGCCAGCAGCGTACACAGGGGCACAGATACGCAGTATTTT. It specifies CASSVHRGTDTQYF.

The V gene is TRBV27, the J gene TRBJ2-3; perhaps D is TRBD1 or TRBD2 (5 bases each). This CDR3 region has 13 residues. The germline CDR1 and CDR2 sequences are MNHEY and SMNVEV (reference sequence). V was pared by 6 bases and J by 4 bases, with 11 bases between. This CDR3 is CASSDGTADTQYF. CDR3 nucleotides: TGTGCCAGCAGCGACGGGACGGCAGATACGCAGTATTTT.

This clone came up once. This rearrangement joins TRBV28 to TRBJ2-1; no definite D call. V was shortened by 1 base and J by 8 bases, with 12 bases between the two germline ends. Germline assignment: CDR1 MDHEN and CDR2 SYDVKM. The CDR3 length is 14 residues. The CDR3 reads CASSLSVAQDEQFF. The DNA of the CDR3 is TGTGCCAGCAGTTTATCGGTGGCCCAGGATGAGCAGTTCTTC. Combining the CDR3 with reference TRBV28 and TRBJ2-1 gives the whole variable domain DVKVTQSSRYLVKRTGEKVFLECVQDMDHENMFWYRQDPGLGLRLIYFSYDVKMKEKGDIPEGYSVSREKKERFSLILESASTNQTSMYLCASSLSVAQDEQFFGPGTRLTVL.

There are a few counts of this clone. This chain links TRBV9 with TRBJ2-2; D gene unclear. The V gene's germline CDR1 is SGDLS and CDR2 YYNGEE. The CDR3 runs 16 residues. Between the trimmed V and J ends, which lost 1 base and 2 bases, there was a span of 12 bases. This CDR3 is CASSVFDAKNTGELFF. In nucleotides, the CDR3 is TGTGCCAGCAGCGTATTCGACGCAAAAAACACCGGGGAGCTGTTTTTT.

V is TRBV4-3 and J is TRBJ2-3; tentatively, D is TRBD2 (5 bases). In germline, CDR1 is LGHNA, CDR2 YSLEER. CDR3 size: 15 residues. The ends were cut back, 6 bases at V and 2 bases at J, with 15 bases in the middle. The CDR3 reads CASRDGLRDTDTQYF. CDR3 nucleotide sequence: TGCGCCAGCAGAGATGGACTCCGGGACACAGATACGCAGTATTTT.

The rearrangement joins TRBV5-6 to TRBJ1-1, with D unresolved. The V end was cut by 4 bases, the J end by 8 bases, with 18 bases between. The CDR3 is made up of 14 amino acids. CDR1 is SGHDT, CDR2 YYEEEE, per germline. The CDR3 nucleotides read TGTGCCAGCAGCAAACGCCAGGCAGGTACCGAAGCTTTCTTT. Its translation: CASSKRQAGTEAFF.

The chain employs TRBV4-2 and TRBJ1-5, with TRBD1 identical over 9 bases. V lost 0 bases to trimming and J lost 6 bases; unmatched junction nucleotides: 6. Germline CDR1 LGHNA, CDR2 YNFKEQ. The CDR3 is 16 amino acids. CDR3 DNA: TGTGCCAGCAGCCAAGATCTGGACAGGGGATTTCAGCCCCAGCATTTT. The encoded protein is CASSQDLDRGFQPQHF.

V gene TRBV5-8 combines with J gene TRBJ2-7; 11 bases fit TRBD2. Germline-derived CDR1 and CDR2 are SGHTS and YDEGEE. V was clipped by 4 bases and J by 5 bases; unmatched bases: 5. The CDR3 consists of 14 residues. The CDR3 loop reads CASSTSGSINEQYF. Here the CDR3 DNA reads TGTGCCAGCAGCACTAGCGGGAGCATCAACGAGCAGTACTTC.

A few counts support this clone. The chain joins TRBV12-5 to TRBJ2-7, with D perhaps matching TRBD2 (6 bases). V lost 6 bases and J lost 1, with 16 bases in between. Germline V CDR1 and CDR2: LGHNT, FRNRAP. The CDR3 is made up of 15 amino acids. The CDR3 reads CASGPRLDPSYEQYF. The CDR3 DNA reads TGTGCTAGTGGCCCCAGACTAGACCCATCCTACGAGCAGTACTTC.